This record concerns one T cell receptor (beta chain) sequence. Every PCR was spiked with synthetic TCR analog templates. The protocol was immunoSEQ multiplex PCR, while the TCRdb copy is restricted to in-frame clones and leaves out a portion. This sample has 20,000 to 25,000 clones, with roughly nine tenths found just once. V lost 1 base and J lost 0; bases outside the gene matches: 14. The CDR3 runs 20 residues. CDR1 is MNHEY and CDR2 is SMNVEV in the germline V gene (reference sequence). This sample is part of a study of PD-L1 blockade in urothelial cancer. This material consisted of PBMCs, taken around atezolizumab (anti-PD-L1) treatment. J is TRBJ2-2 and V is TRBV27; 7 bases align to TRBD1. The clonotype was recovered from a man aged 45-60 years with urothelial cancer. The CDR3 here is CASSLWQRGPGTANTGELFF. The CDR3 DNA reads TGTGCCAGCAGTTTATGGCAGAGGGGCCCCGGGACAGCGAACACCGGGGAGCTGTTTTTT.